Detailed here is one T cell receptor (beta chain). Germline loops: CDR1 MNHEY, CDR2 SMNVEV (reference sequence). V lost 6 bases and J lost 4, with 13 bases in between. The CDR3 totals 13 residues. These data come from a study of radiotherapy plus CTLA-4 blockade in lung cancer. Clones were read by immunoSEQ multiplex PCR, and TCRdb kept only the in-frame ones, dropping some. In the table there are about 38,000 clones, roughly 85% of which are singletons. The clonotype originates from a human donor with non-small cell lung cancer whose response to radiotherapy plus ipilimumab could not be evaluated. The source material was peripheral blood, sampled from a patient treated with radiotherapy plus ipilimumab. V and J are TRBV27 and TRBJ2-7, with a weak D call TRBD1 (6 bases). CDR3 bases: TGTGCCAGCAGAGGACAGATGTTGTACGAGCAGTACTTC. Its translation is CASRGQMLYEQYF.